Each of the 11 T cell receptor beta chains below was sequenced from the same sample in a study of graft-versus-host responses after intestinal transplantation. Repertoires were generated with immunoSEQ multiplex PCR, while TCRdb's copy carries only in-frame clones and drops some. The sample contains approximately 11,000 clones, about 80% of which appear only once. Intraepithelial lymphocytes and lamina propria lymphocytes were released through processing of graft tissue. This sample comprised ileum tissue, obtained 23 days after intestinal transplant. The receptors were sampled from a human patient who received an intestinal transplant, so some T cells may come from the graft donor.

This chain uses TRBV5-8 with TRBJ2-2; 9 bases map to TRBD1. Unmatched junction bases numbered 5, after V lost 6 bases and J lost 5 bases. CDR1 is SGHTS and CDR2 is YDEGEE in the germline V gene. CDR3 length: 14 residues. CDR3 protein: CASIVTGGTGELFF. CDR3 bases: TGTGCCAGCATCGTGACAGGGGGGACCGGGGAGCTGTTTTTT.

This sequence joins TRBV18 and TRBJ2-7, with a possible D match to TRBD1 (5 bases). The germline V gene encodes CDR1 KGHSH and CDR2 LQKENI. Trimming took off 2 bases at V and 2 bases at J, with 13 bases between the two ends. CDR3 size: 15 residues. In nucleotides, the CDR3 is TGTGCCAGCTCACCATCCGACAGTTACCCCTACGAGCAGTACTTC. Its protein product is CASSPSDSYPYEQYF.

A few counts support this clone. The chain employs TRBV29-1 and TRBJ2-1; tentative D call: TRBD2 (5 bases). Trimming removed 3 bases at V and 9 bases at J, with 15 bases between. The CDR3 consists of 13 residues. From germline, CDR1 is SQVTM and CDR2 ANQGSEA. The CDR3 region is CSVDRGMAAEQFF. The CDR3, as DNA: TGCAGCGTTGATCGAGGGATGGCGGCTGAGCAGTTCTTC.

CDR3 loop: CASSPRDGPYEQYF. The CDR3 bases are TGTGCCAGCAGCCCCCGGGACGGGCCTTACGAGCAGTACTTC. V is TRBV7-9 and J is TRBJ2-7; the D gene could be TRBD1 or TRBD2 (5 bases each). Trimming removed 5 bases from V and 4 bases from J, with 15 bases in between. The germline V gene has CDR1 SEHNR and CDR2 FQNEAQ (reference sequence). The length of the CDR3 is 14 residues.

Points on this clone: The junction and the germline gene differ at one end; a read error may be behind it. This chain links TRBV4-3 with TRBJ2-3; TRBD2 matches 16 bases. CDR1 and CDR2 from the germline V gene are LGHNA and YSLEER. The CDR3 loop spans 18 amino acids. CDR3 nucleotide sequence: TGCGCCAGCAGTCTCGTTTTGGGACTAGCGGGAGGGACAGATACGCGGTATTTT. The encoded protein is CASSLVLGLAGGTDTRYF.

The chain uses TRBV6-1 and TRBJ2-1; 9 bases agree with TRBD2. The junction had 3 bases not matched to a gene; V was cut back by 2 bases and J by 7 bases. The CDR3 consists of 14 residues. Germline CDR1 reads MNHNS; CDR2 reads SASEGT. CDR3 protein: CASSETSGWNEQFF. DNA of the CDR3: TGTGCCAGCAGTGAAACTAGCGGGTGGAATGAGCAGTTCTTC.

The chain links TRBV5-1 to TRBJ2-6; D ambiguous. The CDR3 runs to 15 residues. V lost 0 bases and J lost 0, with 4 bases in between. Germline V gene data show CDR1 as SGHRS and CDR2 as YFSETQ. The CDR3 DNA is TGCGCCAGCAGCTTGGCCAGCTCTGGGGCCAACGTCCTGACTTTC. Translation: CASSLASSGANVLTF. The whole variable domain, filled in from reference TRBV5-1 and TRBJ2-6, reads KAGVTQTPRYLIKTRGQQVTLSCSPISGHRSVSWYQQTPGQGLQFLFEYFSETQRNKGNFPGRFSGRQFSNSRSEMNVSTLELGDSALYLCASSLASSGANVLTFGAGSRLTVL.

This chain connects TRBV28 to TRBJ1-5; tentatively, D is TRBD1 (5 bases). Germline V lookup: CDR1 MDHEN, CDR2 SYDVKM. Trimming stripped 3 bases from V and 5 bases from J, with 14 bases between. The CDR3 consists of 15 residues. CDR3 sequence (DNA): TGTGCCAGCAGTTTTGGGGGTTTGGGGGATCAGCCCCAGCATTTT. Translation gives CASSFGGLGDQPQHF.

In this sample, this clone turned up a few times. The chain employs TRBV11-2 and TRBJ1-4, with D possibly TRBD1 on 5 matching bases. V lost 3 bases and J lost 4, with 12 bases in between. From germline, CDR1 is SGHAT and CDR2 FQNNGV. The CDR3 is 15 residues long. The CDR3 region is CASSLIGADNEKLFF. CDR3 in DNA: TGTGCCAGCAGCTTGATAGGGGCGGATAATGAAAAACTGTTTTTT. Based on the CDR3 plus reference TRBV11-2 and TRBJ1-4, the full variable domain is EAGVAQSPRYKIIEKRQSVAFWCNPISGHATLYWYQQILGQGPKLLIQFQNNGVVDDSQLPKDRFSAERLKGVDSTLKIQPAKLEDSAVYLCASSLIGADNEKLFFGSGTQLSVL.

This chain links TRBV29-1 with TRBJ2-1, with a possible D match to TRBD1 (5 bases). The length of the CDR3 is 13 residues. Per the germline V gene, CDR1 is SQVTM and CDR2 is ANQGSEA. V dropped 8 bases and J dropped 2 bases, with 13 bases sitting between them. CDR3 sequence reads: CSLSQDTYNEQFF. The DNA for the CDR3 is TGCAGCCTCTCCCAGGACACCTACAATGAGCAGTTCTTC.

This clone was observed a few times. The chain joins TRBV6-1 to TRBJ2-7; unclear D gene. CDR3 size: 13 residues. CDR1 and CDR2 (germline): MNHNS, SASEGT. Trimming removed 6 bases from V and 3 bases from J, with 12 bases in between. CDR3 sequence reads: CASSHGPYYEQYF. For the CDR3, the DNA is TGTGCCAGCAGCCACGGGCCATACTACGAGCAGTACTTC.